This T cell receptor beta chain was sequenced during a study of blood T cell repertoires in COVID-19. Study context: Samples representing acute and convalescent COVID-19 were sourced from the United States, Italy and Spain. Sources were T cells, B-cell-depleted T cells, or PBMCs; the material itself was cDNA or gDNA.

The ends were cut back, 5 bases at V and 0 bases at J, with 14 bases in the middle. CDR1 is SGHRS and CDR2 is YFSETQ in the germline V gene. CDR3 size: 16 residues. Study processing details: Estimation of nucleated cell counts relied on the amplification of reference gene primers. Assay used: immunoSEQ multiplex PCR; TCRdb lists only in-frame clones, some missing. That table supplies the V and J calls and clone size; D and trimming were determined from the DNA. The sample holds a few hundred thousand clones, 86% seen once. This TCR came from a woman aged 45 to 65 with acute or convalescent COVID-19. Sequenced sample: peripheral blood. The chain employs TRBV5-1 and TRBJ2-2; a weak D match, TRBD2 (6 bases). CDR3 residues: CASSAPGGTNTGELFF. CDR3 DNA: TGCGCCAGCAGTGCTCCTGGAGGGACGAACACCGGGGAGCTGTTTTTT.